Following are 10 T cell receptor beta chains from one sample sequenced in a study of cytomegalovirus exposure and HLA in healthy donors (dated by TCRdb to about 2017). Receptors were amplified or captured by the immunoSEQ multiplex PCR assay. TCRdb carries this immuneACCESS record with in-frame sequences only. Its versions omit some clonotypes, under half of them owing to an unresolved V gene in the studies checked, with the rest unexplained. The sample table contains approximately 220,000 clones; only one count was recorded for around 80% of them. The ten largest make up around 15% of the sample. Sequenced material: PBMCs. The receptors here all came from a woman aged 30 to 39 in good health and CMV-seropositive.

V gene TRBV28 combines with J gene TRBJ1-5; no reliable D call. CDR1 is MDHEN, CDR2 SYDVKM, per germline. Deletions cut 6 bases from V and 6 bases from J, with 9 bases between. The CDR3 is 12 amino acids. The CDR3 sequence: CASSLNGQPQHF. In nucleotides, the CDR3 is TGTGCCAGCAGCCTAAACGGTCAGCCCCAGCATTTT. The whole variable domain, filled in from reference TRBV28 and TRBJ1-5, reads DVKVTQSSRYLVKRTGEKVFLECVQDMDHENMFWYRQDPGLGLRLIYFSYDVKMKEKGDIPEGYSVSREKKERFSLILESASTNQTSMYLCASSLNGQPQHFGDGTRLSIL.

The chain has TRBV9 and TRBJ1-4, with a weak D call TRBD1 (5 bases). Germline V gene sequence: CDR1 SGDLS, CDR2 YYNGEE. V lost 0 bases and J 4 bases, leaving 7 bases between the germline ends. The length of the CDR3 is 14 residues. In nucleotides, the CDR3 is TGTGCCAGCAGCGTAGATGACAGTAATGAAAAACTGTTTTTT. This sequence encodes CASSVDDSNEKLFF.

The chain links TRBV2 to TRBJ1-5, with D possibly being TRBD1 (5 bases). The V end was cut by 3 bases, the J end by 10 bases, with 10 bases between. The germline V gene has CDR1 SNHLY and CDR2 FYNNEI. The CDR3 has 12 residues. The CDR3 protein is CASSEHGAPQHF. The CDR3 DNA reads TGTGCCAGCAGTGAGCATGGGGCCCCCCAGCATTTT.

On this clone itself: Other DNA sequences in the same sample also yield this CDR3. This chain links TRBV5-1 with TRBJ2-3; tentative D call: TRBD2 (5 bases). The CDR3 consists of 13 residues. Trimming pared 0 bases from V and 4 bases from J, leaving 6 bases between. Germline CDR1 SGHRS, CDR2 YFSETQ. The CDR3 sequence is CASSLGGSDTQYF. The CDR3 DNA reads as TGCGCCAGCAGCTTGGGAGGGTCAGATACGCAGTATTTT.

CDR3 bases: TGCGCCAGCAGCCAAGTGCTAGCGGGAGGGCCCACAGATACGCAGTATTTT. Residues: CASSQVLAGGPTDTQYF. V is TRBV4-1 and J is TRBJ2-3; TRBD2 matches 12 bases. Germline V gene lookup returns CDR1 MGHRA and CDR2 YSYEKL. V was clipped by 1 base and J by 2 bases; unmatched bases: 4. This CDR3 contains 17 residues.

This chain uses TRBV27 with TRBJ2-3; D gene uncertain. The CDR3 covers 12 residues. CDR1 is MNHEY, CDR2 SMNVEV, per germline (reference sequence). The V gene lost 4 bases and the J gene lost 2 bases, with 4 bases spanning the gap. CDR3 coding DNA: TGTGCCAGCAGTTCAAACACAGATACGCAGTATTTT. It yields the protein CASSSNTDTQYF.

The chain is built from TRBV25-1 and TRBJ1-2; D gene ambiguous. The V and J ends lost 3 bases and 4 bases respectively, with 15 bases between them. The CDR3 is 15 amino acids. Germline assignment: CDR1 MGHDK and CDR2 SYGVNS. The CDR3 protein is CASSDQETIIYGYTF. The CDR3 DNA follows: TGTGCCAGCAGTGATCAGGAGACAATCATCTATGGCTACACCTTC.

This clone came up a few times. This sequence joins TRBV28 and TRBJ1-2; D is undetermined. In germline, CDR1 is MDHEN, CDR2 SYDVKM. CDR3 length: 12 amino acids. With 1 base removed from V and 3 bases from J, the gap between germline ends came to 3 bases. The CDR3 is CASSLLDYGYTF. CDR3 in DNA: TGTGCCAGCAGTTTATTGGACTATGGCTACACCTTC.

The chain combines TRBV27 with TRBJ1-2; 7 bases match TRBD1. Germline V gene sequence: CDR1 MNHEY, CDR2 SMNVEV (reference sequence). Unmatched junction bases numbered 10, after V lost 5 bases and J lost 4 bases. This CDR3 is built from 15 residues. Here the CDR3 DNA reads TGTGCCAGCAGTCTCCAAACAGGGGAAGGCTATGGCTACACCTTC. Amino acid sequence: CASSLQTGEGYGYTF.

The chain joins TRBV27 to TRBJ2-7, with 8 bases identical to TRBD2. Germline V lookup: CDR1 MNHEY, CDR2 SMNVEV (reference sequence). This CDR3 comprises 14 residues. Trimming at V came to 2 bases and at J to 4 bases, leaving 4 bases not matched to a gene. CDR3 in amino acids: CASSLTGGRYEQYF. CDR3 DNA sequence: TGTGCCAGCAGTTTAACGGGAGGGAGATACGAGCAGTACTTC.